This TCR beta chain was recovered during a study of T-cell memory formation after mild COVID-19. Study in general: The study found TCR clusters largely donor specific.

Libraries for TCRalpha and TCRbeta carried sample barcodes and unique molecular identifiers via 5'RACE. TCRdb passed the 5' RACE reads through MiXCR, listing each CDR3 protein once. The repertoire consists of around 450,000 distinct CDR3 sequences, with 20% occurring once and the leading ten covering approximately 8.1%. This CDR3 is 16 amino acids long. Between the trimmed V and J ends, which lost 0 bases and 2 bases, there was a span of 14 bases. CDR1 and CDR2 from the germline V gene are SGHDN and FVKESK. About this clonotype: Its cognate antigen is unknown.

General observations from the study: Contracting clones localized mainly to CM and EM when CD4+ and mainly to EMRA when CD8+.

The clonotype originates from an adult woman who had mild COVID-19 (a few samples of this study predate the infection). Cell type and time point are not known. V usage is TRBV14 and J usage is TRBJ2-7; maybe TRBD1 (5 bases). Sequenced: PBMCs or a T cell subset sorted from them (not recorded which). The CDR3 nucleotides read TGTGCCAGCAGCCAAGATTTCTGGCAGGGCCCCTACGAGCAGTACTTC. Protein: CASSQDFWQGPYEQYF.